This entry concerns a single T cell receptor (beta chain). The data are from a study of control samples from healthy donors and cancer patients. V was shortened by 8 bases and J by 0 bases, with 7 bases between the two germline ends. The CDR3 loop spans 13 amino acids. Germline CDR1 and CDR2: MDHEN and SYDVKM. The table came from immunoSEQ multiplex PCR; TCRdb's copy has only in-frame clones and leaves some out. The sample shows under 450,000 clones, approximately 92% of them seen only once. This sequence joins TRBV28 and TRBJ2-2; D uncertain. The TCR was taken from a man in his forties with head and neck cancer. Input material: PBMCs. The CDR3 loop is CASLTTNTGELFF. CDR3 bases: TGTGCCAGCCTCACAACGAACACCGGGGAGCTGTTTTTT.